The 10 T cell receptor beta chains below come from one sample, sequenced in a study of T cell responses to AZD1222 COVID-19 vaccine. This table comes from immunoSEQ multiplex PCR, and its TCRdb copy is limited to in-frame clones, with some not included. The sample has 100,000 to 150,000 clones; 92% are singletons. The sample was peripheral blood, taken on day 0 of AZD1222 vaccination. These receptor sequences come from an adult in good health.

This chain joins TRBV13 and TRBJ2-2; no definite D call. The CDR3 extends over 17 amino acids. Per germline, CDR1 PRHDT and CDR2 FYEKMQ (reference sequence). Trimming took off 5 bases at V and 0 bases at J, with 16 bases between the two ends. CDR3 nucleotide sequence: TGTGCCAGCAGCCCACCTGGGATGACTTCGAACACCGGGGAGCTGTTTTTT. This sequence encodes CASSPPGMTSNTGELFF.

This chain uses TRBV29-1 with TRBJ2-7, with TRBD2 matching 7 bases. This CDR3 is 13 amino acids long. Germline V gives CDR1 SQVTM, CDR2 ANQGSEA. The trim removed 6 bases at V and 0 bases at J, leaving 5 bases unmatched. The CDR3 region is CSVVRGSSYEQYF. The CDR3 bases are TGCAGCGTCGTGCGGGGGAGCTCCTACGAGCAGTACTTC.

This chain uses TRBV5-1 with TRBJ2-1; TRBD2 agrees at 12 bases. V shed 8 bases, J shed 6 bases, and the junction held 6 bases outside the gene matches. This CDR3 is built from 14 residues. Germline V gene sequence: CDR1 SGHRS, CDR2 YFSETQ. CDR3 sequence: CASNGLAGSNEQFF. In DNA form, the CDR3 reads TGCGCCAGTAACGGACTAGCGGGAAGCAATGAGCAGTTCTTC.

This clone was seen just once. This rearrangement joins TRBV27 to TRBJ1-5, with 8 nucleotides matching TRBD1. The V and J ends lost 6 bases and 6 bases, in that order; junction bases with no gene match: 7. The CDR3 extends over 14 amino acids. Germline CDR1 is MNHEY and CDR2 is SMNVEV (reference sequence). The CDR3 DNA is TGTGCCAGCAGGACTCAGGGGGCGGGTCAGCCCCAGCATTTT. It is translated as CASRTQGAGQPQHF.

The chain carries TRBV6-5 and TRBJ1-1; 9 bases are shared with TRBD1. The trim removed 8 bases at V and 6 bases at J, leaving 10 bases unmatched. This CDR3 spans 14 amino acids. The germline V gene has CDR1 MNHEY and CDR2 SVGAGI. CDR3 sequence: CASGLRTGDPEAFF. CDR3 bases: TGTGCCAGCGGCTTAAGGACAGGGGACCCTGAAGCTTTCTTT.

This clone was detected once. As DNA, the CDR3 is TGTGCCAGTAGCCGATCAATACCTAAAGCTAACTATGGCTACACCTTC. This codes for CASSRSIPKANYGYTF. The chain has TRBV19 and TRBJ1-2; D is uncertain. Germline V gives CDR1 LNHDA, CDR2 SQIVND (reference sequence). The ends were cut back, 6 bases at V and 0 bases at J, with 17 bases in the middle. The CDR3 extends over 16 amino acids.

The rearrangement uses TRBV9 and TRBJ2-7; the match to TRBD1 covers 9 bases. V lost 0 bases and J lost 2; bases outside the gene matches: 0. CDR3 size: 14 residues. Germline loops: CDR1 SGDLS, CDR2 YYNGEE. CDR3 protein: CASSVGDRAYEQYF. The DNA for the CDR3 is TGTGCCAGCAGCGTAGGGGACAGGGCCTACGAGCAGTACTTC.

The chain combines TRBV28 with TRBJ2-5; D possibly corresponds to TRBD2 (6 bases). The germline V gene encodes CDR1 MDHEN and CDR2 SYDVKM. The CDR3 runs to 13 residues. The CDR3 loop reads CASNGGGAETQYF. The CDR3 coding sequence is TGTGCTTCCAACGGGGGTGGGGCAGAGACCCAGTACTTC.

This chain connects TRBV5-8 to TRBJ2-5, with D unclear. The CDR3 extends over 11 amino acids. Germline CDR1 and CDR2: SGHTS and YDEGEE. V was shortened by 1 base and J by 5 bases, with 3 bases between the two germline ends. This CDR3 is CASSLLETQYF. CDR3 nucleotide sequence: TGTGCCAGCAGCTTGTTGGAGACCCAGTACTTC.

The CDR3, as DNA: TGCAGCGTTTATTCCCCGGGGATGAGGGGGGAGCAGTTCTTC. Translation: CSVYSPGMRGEQFF. The rearrangement uses TRBV29-1 and TRBJ2-1; TRBD1 is a possible D gene (6 bases). V dropped 5 bases and J dropped 10 bases, with 21 bases sitting between them. Germline V gene sequence: CDR1 SQVTM, CDR2 ANQGSEA. This CDR3 is built from 14 residues.